The 10 T cell receptor beta chains below were found in one sample sequenced in a study of shared clonotypes between healthy human individuals. Assay used: immunoSEQ multiplex PCR; TCRdb lists only in-frame clones, some missing. The sample lists 2 million to 3 million clones, approximately 93% seen once, with roughly 0.39% in the top ten. The sequencing sample was made of naive CD4+ T cells from PBMCs. Subset denoted: CD45RA+ positively selected. The source is a man younger than 35 in good health. Some clones in this sample may be carry-over from other donors' samples.

The chain is built from TRBV10-3 and TRBJ2-7; either TRBD1 or TRBD2 may supply D (5 bases each). Germline assignment: CDR1 ENHRY and CDR2 SYGVKD. CDR3 size: 14 residues. V was trimmed by 4 bases and J by 7 bases, leaving 17 bases between them. Here the CDR3 reads CAISVEGSPGEQYF. CDR3 nucleotide sequence: TGTGCCATCAGTGTTGAGGGGTCGCCTGGAGAGCAGTACTTC.

With respect to this clone: The sample carries other DNA sequences with the same CDR3. The chain combines TRBV5-1 with TRBJ2-7; 7 positions agree with TRBD2. The CDR3 is made up of 15 amino acids. The germline V gene encodes CDR1 SGHRS and CDR2 YFSETQ. Germline trimming cut 6 bases from V and 0 bases from J; bases unmatched to any gene: 9. The CDR3 DNA sequence: TGCGCCAGCAAACTAGCGTACAGAAACTCCTACGAGCAGTACTTC. Translating gives CASKLAYRNSYEQYF.

The gene calls are TRBV23-1 and TRBJ1-5, with a possible D match to TRBD1 (5 bases). TRBV23-1 counts as an open reading frame of uncertain function. The CDR3 extends over 15 amino acids. The V gene lost 0 bases and the J gene lost 7 bases, with 13 bases spanning the gap. The CDR3 protein is CASSQSMGVHQPQHF. The CDR3 DNA reads TGCGCCAGCAGTCAATCGATGGGGGTCCACCAGCCCCAGCATTTT.

The chain is built from TRBV11-2 and TRBJ2-7, with 7 bases matching TRBD1. V lost 4 bases to trimming and J lost 3 bases; unmatched junction nucleotides: 6. The germline gives CDR1 SGHAT, CDR2 FQNNGV. The CDR3 sequence is 14 residues long. In DNA, the CDR3 is TGTGCCAGCAGCTCCCGGGACAGAAGCTACGAGCAGTACTTC. This codes for CASSSRDRSYEQYF.

The chain couples TRBV5-4 to TRBJ1-5; tentatively, D is TRBD1 (5 bases). V was trimmed by 2 bases and J by 6 bases, leaving 18 bases between them. This CDR3 has 16 amino acids. CDR1 SGHNT and CDR2 YYREEE come from the germline V gene (reference sequence). Here the CDR3 DNA reads TGTGCCAGCAGCTTTTTTATACCGCAGGGTGTTCAGCCCCAGCATTTT. Translation: CASSFFIPQGVQPQHF.

The CDR3 nucleotides read TGTGCCAGCAGCGTAGGGGTCTCTATGAATGGCTACACCTTC. Its translation is CASSVGVSMNGYTF. This chain joins TRBV9 and TRBJ1-2; D is ambiguous. The CDR3 spans 14 residues. CDR1 and CDR2 (germline): SGDLS, YYNGEE. V lost 0 bases and J 6 bases, leaving 12 bases between the germline ends.

In the case of this clone: One end of the junction varies from germline; a read error may be responsible. The chain has TRBV7-3 and TRBJ1-1; no definite D call. This CDR3 is 14 amino acids long. Looked up from germline, CDR1 is SGHTA and CDR2 is FQGTGA. The chain's CDR3 is CAGSLTPENTEAFF. CDR3 DNA: TGTGCCGGCAGCTTAACCCCAGAGAACACTGAAGCTTTCTTT.

This CDR3 reads CASSDHGLALQYF. The CDR3 bases are TGTGCCAGCAGTGACCACGGACTAGCTTTGCAGTACTTC. J is TRBJ2-7 and V is TRBV25-1; 8 bases align to TRBD2. V was clipped by 3 bases and J by 9 bases; unmatched bases: 7. CDR3 length: 13 residues. CDR1 and CDR2 from the germline V gene are MGHDK and SYGVNS.

V is TRBV20-1 and J is TRBJ2-5, with 9 bases matching TRBD1. The CDR3 is 11 residues long. Per germline, CDR1 DFQATT and CDR2 SNEGSKA (reference sequence). CDR3: CRGTGSETQYF. The CDR3 DNA sequence: TGCAGGGGGACAGGGAGTGAGACCCAGTACTTC.

The chain combines TRBV7-3 with TRBJ2-1; possibly TRBD1 or TRBD2 for D (5 bases each). CDR3 size: 14 residues. V shed 11 bases and J shed 5 bases, with 19 bases lying between them. Germline CDR1 reads SGHTA; CDR2 reads FQGTGA. In DNA, the CDR3 is TGTGCCGGGGCGGGCCCCAAAGATCACAATGAGCAGTTCTTC. This translates into CAGAGPKDHNEQFF.